Below are 11 T cell receptor beta chains sequenced from a single sample in a study of T cell responses to AZD1222 COVID-19 vaccine. Assay used: immunoSEQ multiplex PCR; TCRdb lists only in-frame clones, some missing. The sample lists some 120,000 clones, 88% occurring once. The sequenced sample was peripheral blood, obtained on day 0 of MenACWY control vaccination. The receptors were gathered from an adult in good health.

This clone was counted a single time. The chain couples TRBV15 to TRBJ1-2; 7 bases agree with TRBD1. The germline V gene encodes CDR1 LNHNV and CDR2 YYDKDF (reference sequence). V was pared by 5 bases and J by 5 bases, with 11 bases of the junction left unmatched. The CDR3 extends over 15 amino acids. CDR3 DNA sequence: TGTGCCACCAGCTTTCCGGGACAGTCCCTATATGGCTACACCTTC. It is translated as CATSFPGQSLYGYTF.

V and J are TRBV11-2 and TRBJ2-7, with D tentatively TRBD2 (5 bases). The CDR3 runs 14 residues. Germline V gene lookup returns CDR1 SGHAT and CDR2 FQNNGV. The V end lost 5 bases, the J end lost 2 bases, and 13 bases lay between the germline ends. The CDR3 reads CASSLRVTTYEQYF. DNA for the CDR3: TGTGCCAGCAGCCTGCGGGTCACGACCTACGAGCAGTACTTC.

The sample holds one count of this clone. The chain combines TRBV9 with TRBJ2-5, with D unclear. Trimming stripped 2 bases from V and 2 bases from J, with 16 bases between. The CDR3 covers 16 residues. Germline CDR1 SGDLS, CDR2 YYNGEE. The CDR3 region is CASSVFSRSVQETQYF. In nucleotides, the CDR3 is TGTGCCAGCAGCGTGTTCTCGCGGAGCGTACAAGAGACCCAGTACTTC.

The chain employs TRBV4-1 and TRBJ2-7, with TRBD2 matching 8 bases. CDR1 is MGHRA, CDR2 YSYEKL, per germline. The length of the CDR3 is 15 residues. V trimming: 4 bases; J trimming: 2 bases; junction bases outside the gene matches: 7. CDR3 protein: CASSLPGLAAYEQYF. CDR3 DNA sequence: TGCGCCAGCAGCCTACCAGGACTAGCCGCCTACGAGCAGTACTTC.

This clone is a singleton in its sample. The chain combines TRBV27 with TRBJ1-4; D is perhaps TRBD1 (6 bases). The ends were cut back, 4 bases at V and 5 bases at J, with 14 bases in the middle. The CDR3 is 15 amino acids. Germline V CDR1 and CDR2: MNHEY, SMNVEV (reference sequence). The CDR3 DNA reads as TGTGCCAGCAGTTGGCAGGGGCGCAGGAATGAAAAACTGTTTTTT. Translating gives CASSWQGRRNEKLFF.

The chain recombines TRBV9 with TRBJ1-4, with D unclear. Germline V gene lookup returns CDR1 SGDLS and CDR2 YYNGEE. With 4 bases removed from V and 0 bases from J, the gap between germline ends came to 19 bases. The CDR3 has 18 amino acids. The CDR3 region has the DNA TGTGCCAGCAGCTCCGCCGGAAGGGCGTTTGCAACTAATGAAAAACTGTTTTTT. Amino acids: CASSSAGRAFATNEKLFF.

The chain joins TRBV18 to TRBJ2-7; 7 nucleotides align to TRBD1. This CDR3 contains 16 residues. V trimming: 4 bases; J trimming: 0 bases; junction bases outside the gene matches: 9. Germline V gene data show CDR1 as KGHSH and CDR2 as LQKENI. Written as DNA, the CDR3 is TGTGCCAGCTCACACTGGCCGGGACAGTACTCCTACGAGCAGTACTTC. It codes for CASSHWPGQYSYEQYF.

The rearrangement joins TRBV30 to TRBJ2-7; D possibly uses TRBD1 or TRBD2 (5 bases each). Trimming took 7 bases from V and 3 from J, leaving 19 bases between them. The CDR3 is 14 residues long. Germline V gene lookup returns CDR1 GTSNPN and CDR2 SVGIG (reference sequence). The CDR3 DNA is TGTGCCTTTTACGACAGTTGGAGGAACTACGAGCAGTACTTC. Encoded protein: CAFYDSWRNYEQYF.

The rearrangement links TRBV29-1 to TRBJ2-2, with D hard to call. V lost 5 bases and J lost 1, with 8 bases in between. The CDR3 runs to 13 residues. Looked up from germline, CDR1 is SQVTM and CDR2 is ANQGSEA. The chain's CDR3 is CSVSVLNTGELFF. The CDR3 DNA reads TGCAGCGTTAGCGTCTTGAACACCGGGGAGCTGTTTTTT.

This chain's CDR3 is CASSPDRWGELFF. CDR3 nucleotide sequence: TGTGCCAGCAGTCCGGACAGGTGGGGGGAGCTGTTTTTT. This rearrangement joins TRBV6-5 to TRBJ2-2; 7 bases map to TRBD1. With V trimmed by 5 bases and J by 8 bases, 5 bases remained unmatched. This CDR3 has 13 residues. From germline, CDR1 is MNHEY and CDR2 SVGAGI.

The chain is built from TRBV29-1 and TRBJ2-3; 7 nucleotides line up with TRBD2. V shed 4 bases, J shed 2 bases, and the junction held 9 bases outside the gene matches. From germline, CDR1 is SQVTM and CDR2 ANQGSEA. The CDR3 covers 15 residues. Here the CDR3 reads CSVVPGRVDTDTQYF. CDR3 DNA: TGCAGCGTTGTGCCAGGGAGGGTGGACACAGATACGCAGTATTTT.